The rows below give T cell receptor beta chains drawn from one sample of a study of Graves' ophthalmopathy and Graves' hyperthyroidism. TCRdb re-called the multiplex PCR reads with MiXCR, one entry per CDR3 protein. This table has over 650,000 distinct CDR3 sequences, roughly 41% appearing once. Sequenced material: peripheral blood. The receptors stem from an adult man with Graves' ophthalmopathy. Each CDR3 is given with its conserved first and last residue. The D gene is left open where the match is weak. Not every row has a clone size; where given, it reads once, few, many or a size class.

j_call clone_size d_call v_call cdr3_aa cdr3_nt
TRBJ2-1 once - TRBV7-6 CASSIRGAVGVHSRNEQFF TGTGCCAGCAGCATCAGGGGGGCAGTGGGGGTCCACTCTAGGAATGAGCAGTTCTTC
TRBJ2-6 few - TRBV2 CASSFVWSSGANVLTF TGTGCCAGCAGTTTTGTTTGGAGCTCTGGGGCCAACGTCCTGACTTTC
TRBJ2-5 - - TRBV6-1 CATKNYLMETQYF TGTGCCACCAAAAACTACCTAATGGAGACCCAGTACTTC
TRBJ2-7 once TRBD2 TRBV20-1 CSAILAGSTDTQYF TGCAGTGCCATACTAGCGGGGAGCACAGATACGCAGTACTTC
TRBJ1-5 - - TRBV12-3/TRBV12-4 CASSYRVVGMGNQPQHF TGTGCCAGCAGTTACAGGGTTGTCGGAATGGGCAATCAGCCCCAGCATTTT
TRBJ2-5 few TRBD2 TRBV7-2 CASSSTSGGGETQYF TGTGCCAGCAGTTCGACTAGCGGCGGGGGAGAGACCCAGTACTTC
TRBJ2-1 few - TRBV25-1 CASSAGTLGGDEQFF TGTGCCAGCAGTGCGGGGACTCTCGGTGGGGATGAGCAGTTCTTC
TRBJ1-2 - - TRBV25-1 CASSMTDNYGYTF TGTGCCAGTAGTATGACAGATAACTATGGCTACACCTTC
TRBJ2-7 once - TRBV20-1 CSARLLGEYEQYF TGCAGTGCTAGATTACTTGGGGAGTACGAGCAGTACTTC
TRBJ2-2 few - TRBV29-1 CSVSGLGANEQFF TGCAGCGTTTCCGGGCTCGGGGCTAATGAGCAGTTTTTT
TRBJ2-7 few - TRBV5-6 CASSAMGPLSSYEQYF TGTGCCAGCAGCGCGATGGGGCCTTTATCCTCCTACGAGCAGTACTTC
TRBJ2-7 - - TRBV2 CATSEGEQYF TGTGCCACCTCGGAGGGTGAGCAGTACTTC
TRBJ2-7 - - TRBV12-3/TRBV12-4 CANSLGSPSGPYEQYF TGTGCCAACAGTCTGGGATCACCAAGCGGACCCTACGAGCAGTACTTC
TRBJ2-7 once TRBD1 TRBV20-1 CSARGQSYGQYF TGCAGTGCTAGGGGACAGAGTTACGGGCAGTACTTC
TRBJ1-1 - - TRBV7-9 CASSSTTGFIEAFF TGTGCCAGCAGCTCCACGACAGGCTTTATTGAAGCTTTCTTT
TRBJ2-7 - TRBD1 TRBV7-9 CASSWPGQGDYEQYF TGTGCCAGCAGCTGGCCGGGACAGGGGGACTACGAGCAGTACTTC
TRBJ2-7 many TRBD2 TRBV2 CASQAGEYEQYF TGTGCCAGCCAAGCGGGAGAGTACGAGCAGTACTTC
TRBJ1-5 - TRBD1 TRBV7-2 CASSLRADRGIETQHF TGTGCCAGCAGTCTACGGGCGGACAGGGGGATAGAGACCCAGCATTTT
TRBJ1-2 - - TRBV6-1 CASSELRGNGYTF TGTGCCAGCAGTGAATTAAGGGGCAATGGCTACACCTTC
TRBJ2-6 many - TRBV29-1 CSVEQGGGANVLTF TGCAGCGTTGAACAGGGGGGCGGGGCCAACGTCCTGACTTTC
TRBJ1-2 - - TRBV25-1 CASRGTGGFYGYTF TGTGCCAGCAGGGGGACGGGGGGCTTCTATGGCTACACCTTC
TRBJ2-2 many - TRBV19 CASSNPAGANTGELFF TGTGCCAGTAGCAACCCGGCAGGGGCGAACACCGGGGAGCTGTTTTTT
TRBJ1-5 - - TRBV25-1 CASSYDWGHQPQHF TGTGCCAGCAGCTATGACTGGGGCCATCAGCCCCAGCATTTT
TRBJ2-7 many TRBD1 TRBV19 CASSHRGSYEQYF TGTGCCAGTAGTCACAGGGGCTCCTACGAGCAGTACTTC
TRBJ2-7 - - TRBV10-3 CAIRDMRVNTGEQYF TGTGCCATCAGGGACATGCGGGTAAACACCGGGGAGCAGTACTTC
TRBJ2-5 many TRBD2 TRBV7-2 CASSLGGGAQETQYF TGTGCCAGCAGCTTAGGCGGGGGGGCCCAAGAGACCCAGTACTTC
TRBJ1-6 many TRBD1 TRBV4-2 CASSQKAGGIGSPLHF TGTGCCAGCAGCCAAAAGGCAGGGGGAATCGGTTCACCCCTCCACTTT